This TCR beta chain appears in the sequencing data of a study of regulatory T cells in long-lasting Graves disease. Germline CDR1 reads ENHRY; CDR2 reads SYGVKD. With 10 bases removed from V and 4 bases from J, the gap between germline ends came to 16 bases. The CDR3 has 13 residues. Researchers made TCR beta libraries by using iRepertoire HTBI primers and running Arm-PCR on CDR3 regions. TCRdb passed the multiplex PCR reads through MiXCR, listing each CDR3 protein once. The sample yields 350,000 to 450,000 distinct CDR3 sequences, roughly 20% seen once. Study observations and caveats: Patients with persistent Graves' had lower TCR diversity than newly diagnosed patients.

Regarding time point: persistent/refractory GD, antithyroid drugs over 5 years with positive TRAb. From RNA extracted from PBMCs, the TCR library was made. An endocrinology department located in Xi'an, China, was where the patients came from. Of note for this clonotype: The antigen remains undetermined.

The origin of this receptor is a female donor with Graves disease. The genes are TRBV10-3 and TRBJ2-5, with D unclear. The starting material was peripheral blood mononuclear cells (PBMCs), obtained when the disease was refractory, from a patient treated with antithyroid drugs. CDR3 sequence: CATRSGVLETQYF. The CDR3 DNA follows: TGTGCCACCAGGAGTGGGGTATTAGAGACCCAGTACTTC.